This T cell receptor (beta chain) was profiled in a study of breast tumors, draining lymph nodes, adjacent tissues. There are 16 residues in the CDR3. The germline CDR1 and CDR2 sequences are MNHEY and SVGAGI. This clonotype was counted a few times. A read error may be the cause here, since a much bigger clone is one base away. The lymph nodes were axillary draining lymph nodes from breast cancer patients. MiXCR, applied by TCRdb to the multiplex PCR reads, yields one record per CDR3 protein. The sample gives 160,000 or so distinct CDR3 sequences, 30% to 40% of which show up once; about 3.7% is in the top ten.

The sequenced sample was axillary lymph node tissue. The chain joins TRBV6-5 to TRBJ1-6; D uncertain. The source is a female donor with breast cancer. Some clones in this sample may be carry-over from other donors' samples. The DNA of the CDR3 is TGTGCCAGCAGTCACTCACAGTTACTAGATAATTCACCCCTCCACTTT. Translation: CASSHSQLLDNSPLHF.